Below are 29 T cell receptor beta chains sequenced from a single sample in a study of response to subunit inactivated influenza vaccine (dated by TCRdb to 2017 to 2018). The library was generated by RT-PCR. Sequencing took place on an Illumina HiSeq 2500. TCRdb itself trimmed the public reads at Q25 with fastp, ran MiXCR and retained productive beta chains. Records with the same CDR3 protein are collapsed into one entry carrying the most frequent genes and DNA. The sample table lists approximately 500,000 distinct CDR3 sequences, under 15% of them with a count of one. 13% of the sample is held by the ten biggest clonotypes. The sample's time point label, in plain terms: 45 days after influenza vaccine administration. The material sequenced was PBMCs from blood, taken roughly 46 days after vaccination. The receptors shown here come from a man aged 50-60 years who received an inactivated influenza vaccine. Donor details come from another sample of the same person, matched by shared clones.

The CDR3 region is CASSQHLSAGTSEYNEQFF. The DNA of the CDR3 is TGCGCCAGCAGCCAGCATCTCTCAGCCGGGACTAGCGAATACAATGAGCAGTTCTTC. This rearrangement joins TRBV4-3 to TRBJ2-1; 10 bases are a match to TRBD2. The CDR3 covers 19 residues. Germline CDR1 and CDR2: LGHNA and YSLEER. V lost 3 bases to trimming and J lost 4 bases; unmatched junction nucleotides: 15.

This clonotype was counted at least ten times. The junction shows a germline mismatch at one end, possibly a read error. The V gene is TRBV5-1, the J gene TRBJ1-1; D possibly corresponds to TRBD1 (6 bases). CDR1 is SGHRS and CDR2 is YFSETQ in the germline V gene. The CDR3 extends over 14 amino acids. The CDR3 is CASSLSGVGTEAFF. For the CDR3, the DNA is TGTGCCAGCAGTTTATCAGGGGTTGGCACTGAAGCTTTCTTT.

This clonotype has at least ten counts. The chain employs TRBV29-1 and TRBJ2-1; 7 positions agree with TRBD2. Germline V CDR1 and CDR2: SQVTM, ANQGSEA. V dropped 4 bases and J dropped 9; count of bases not matched to a gene: 6. This CDR3 is 12 amino acids long. The CDR3 DNA sequence: TGCAGCGTTGCGGGGGGATACGGTGAGCAGTTCTTC. Protein sequence: CSVAGGYGEQFF.

This clonotype was seen a handful of times. The CDR3 loop reads CSGGTGIRSSYNEQFF. As DNA, the CDR3 is TGCAGCGGAGGGACAGGCATAAGGAGCTCCTACAATGAGCAGTTCTTC. The chain combines TRBV20-1 with TRBJ2-1, with 8 bases lining up with TRBD1. CDR1 is DFQATT, CDR2 SNEGSKA, per germline (reference sequence). The CDR3 totals 16 residues.

This clonotype was counted only a few times. The DNA for the CDR3 is TGTGCCAGCAGTTACGGGGGTCAAGAGACCCAGTACTTC. This codes for CASSYGGQETQYF. The chain joins TRBV6-2 or TRBV6-3 to TRBJ2-5, with D perhaps matching TRBD1 or TRBD2 (5 bases each). V shed 2 bases and J shed 2 bases, with 6 bases lying between them. The germline V gene encodes CDR1 MNHEY and CDR2 SVGEGT. There are 13 residues in the CDR3.

This clonotype was seen repeatedly, ten times or more. The genes are TRBV12-3 or TRBV12-4 and TRBJ2-1; TRBD2 aligns across 8 bases. The V and J ends lost 10 bases and 5 bases, in that order; junction bases with no gene match: 10. This CDR3 comprises 14 residues. CDR3 sequence reads: CATNPGLENNEQFF. The CDR3 DNA reads TGTGCCACAAATCCGGGACTAGAGAACAATGAGCAGTTCTTC.

The chain links TRBV5-1 to TRBJ2-1, with D possibly TRBD1 on 5 matching bases. The ends were cut back, 4 bases at V and 0 bases at J, with 20 bases in the middle. Germline V gives CDR1 SGHRS, CDR2 YFSETQ. The CDR3 length is 18 residues. The CDR3 spells CASSTGSEAASSYNEQFF. The CDR3 DNA reads TGCGCCAGCAGCACAGGATCTGAGGCGGCCAGCTCCTACAATGAGCAGTTCTTC.

This clonotype turned up a few times. This sequence joins TRBV20-1 and TRBJ1-4, with 8 positions matching TRBD1. J lost 8 bases, V lost 3 bases, and 14 bases had no gene match. The CDR3 runs to 16 residues. Germline values: CDR1 DFQATT, CDR2 SNEGSKA (reference sequence). The CDR3 is CSARGIAGQVNEKLFF. The CDR3, as DNA: TGCAGTGCTAGGGGAATAGCGGGACAGGTTAACGAAAAACTGTTTTTT.

This clonotype has only a few counts. The chain couples TRBV11-2 to TRBJ2-1; D remains unclear. CDR1 and CDR2 (germline): SGHAT, FQNNGV. This CDR3 is 12 amino acids long. Trimming took 6 bases from V and 4 from J, leaving 7 bases between them. The CDR3 DNA follows: TGTGCCAGCAGAGGAAAATACAATGAGCAGTTCTTC. This sequence encodes CASRGKYNEQFF.

This clonotype has just a few counts. This rearrangement joins TRBV7-8 to TRBJ1-1; maybe TRBD1 (6 bases). This CDR3 is 15 amino acids long. V lost 4 bases and J lost 1, with 13 bases in between. Germline loops: CDR1 SGHVS, CDR2 FQNEAQ. The CDR3 region is CASSYTRGRNTEAFF. CDR3 sequence (DNA): TGTGCCAGCAGCTACACCAGGGGTCGGAACACTGAAGCTTTCTTT.

This clonotype has more than one count but fewer than ten. The CDR3 bases are TGCAGCGTTCGAGGTGGGAGATTGATTGAGACCCAGTACTTC. The encoded protein is CSVRGGRLIETQYF. The chain links TRBV29-1 to TRBJ2-5; maybe TRBD2 (5 bases). CDR1 is SQVTM, CDR2 ANQGSEA, per germline. Deletions cut 5 bases from V and 5 bases from J, with 18 bases between. This CDR3 has 14 amino acids. Looking up the rest from reference TRBV29-1 and TRBJ2-5 gives the full variable domain: SAVISQKPSRDICQRGTSLTIQCQVDSQVTMMFWYRQQPGQSLTLIATANQGSEATYESGFVIDKFPISRPNLTFSTLTVSNMSPEDSSIYLCSVRGGRLIETQYFGPGTRLLVL.

This chain uses TRBV6-1 with TRBJ1-2; TRBD1 matches 7 bases. This CDR3 is built from 15 residues. Trimming removed 5 bases from V and 8 bases from J; junction bases left unmatched: 14. Germline-derived CDR1 and CDR2 are MNHNS and SASEGT. This chain's CDR3 is CASSPYRDRPLGYTF. CDR3 sequence (DNA): TGTGCCAGCAGTCCCTACCGGGACAGACCACTGGGCTACACCTTC.

The chain has TRBV7-6 and TRBJ2-7; 7 bases are a match to TRBD1. CDR3 size: 14 residues. V gave up 5 bases and J gave up 0 bases; unmatched junction bases: 4. The germline gives CDR1 SGHVS, CDR2 FNYEAQ. The CDR3 DNA reads TGTGCCAGCAGCGAGGGGACAGCCTCCTACGAGCAGTACTTC. Protein: CASSEGTASYEQYF.

This clonotype was detected only a few times. The rearrangement links TRBV6-5 to TRBJ2-7; D remains ambiguous. This CDR3 comprises 15 residues. V lost 0 bases and J lost 0, with 9 bases in between. Germline loops: CDR1 MNHEY, CDR2 SVGAGI. Here the CDR3 DNA reads TGTGCCAGCAGTTACTCGACAACGAACTCCTACGAGCAGTACTTC. Protein sequence: CASSYSTTNSYEQYF.

This clonotype was counted a few times. J is TRBJ1-4 and V is TRBV25-1, with 9 positions matching TRBD1. After removal of 1 base from V and 6 bases from J, the junction contained 6 bases not matched to a gene. Germline V gene sequence: CDR1 MGHDK, CDR2 SYGVNS. The CDR3 extends over 16 amino acids. The CDR3 DNA is TGTGCCAGCAGTGAATTCCCGGGACAGGGCGATGAAAAACTGTTTTTT. As protein: CASSEFPGQGDEKLFF.

The chain employs TRBV11-2 and TRBJ2-1, with 15 bases matching TRBD2. The CDR3 covers 20 residues. V was clipped by 0 bases and J by 4 bases; unmatched bases: 10. Per the germline V gene, CDR1 is SGHAT and CDR2 is FQNNGV. The CDR3 protein is CASSLEGLAGGPRTYNEQFF. In DNA, the CDR3 is TGTGCCAGCAGCTTAGAGGGACTAGCGGGAGGCCCTCGGACATACAATGAGCAGTTCTTC. Full variable domain (outside the CDR3, taken from reference TRBV11-2 and TRBJ2-1): EAGVAQSPRYKIIEKRQSVAFWCNPISGHATLYWYQQILGQGPKLLIQFQNNGVVDDSQLPKDRFSAERLKGVDSTLKIQPAKLEDSAVYLCASSLEGLAGGPRTYNEQFFGPGTRLTVL.

The V and J genes are TRBV15 and TRBJ1-1, with D possibly being TRBD1 (5 bases). This CDR3 contains 15 residues. With 1 base removed from V and 0 bases from J, the gap between germline ends came to 9 bases. Germline CDR1 reads LNHNV; CDR2 reads YYDKDF (reference sequence). The CDR3 DNA reads TGTGCCACCAGCAGAGCAGGGCTTTTGAACACTGAAGCTTTCTTT. The encoded protein is CATSRAGLLNTEAFF.

The chain is built from TRBV4-2 and TRBJ1-5; D is unclear. The V and J ends lost 1 base and 5 bases respectively, with 3 bases between them. The CDR3 extends over 12 amino acids. CDR1 and CDR2 from the germline V gene are LGHNA and YNFKEQ. The CDR3 nucleotides read TGTGCCAGCAGCCAAGGGCATCAGCCCCAGCATTTT. It encodes CASSQGHQPQHF.

This clonotype has at least ten counts. V and J are TRBV29-1 and TRBJ2-3; TRBD2 matches at 7 bases. This CDR3 is 15 amino acids long. Germline assignment: CDR1 SQVTM and CDR2 ANQGSEA. The CDR3 nucleotides are TGCAGTGGGCTCTCAGGGAGCGGGGGCACAGATACGCAGTATTTT. This translates into CSGLSGSGGTDTQYF.

This clonotype was found a few times. The chain carries TRBV12-3 or TRBV12-4 and TRBJ2-6, with TRBD1 matching over 7 bases. This CDR3 spans 17 amino acids. With 7 bases clipped from V and 4 bases from J, the junction kept 13 bases outside the gene matches. The CDR3 here is CASIVWDSPGGANVLTF. Written as DNA, the CDR3 is TGTGCCAGCATCGTTTGGGACAGTCCAGGGGGGGCCAACGTCCTGACTTTC.

This clonotype has a handful of counts. The chain links TRBV28 to TRBJ2-7; D is undetermined. The germline V gene encodes CDR1 MDHEN and CDR2 SYDVKM. The V end lost 6 bases, the J end lost 3 bases, and 15 bases lay between the germline ends. The CDR3 covers 14 residues. CDR3 in DNA: TGTGCCAGCAGCCTTATGACCGAAAGCTACGAGCAGTACTTC. Amino acid sequence: CASSLMTESYEQYF.

This clonotype was picked up a small number of times. The rearrangement links TRBV18 to TRBJ2-1; 7 bases align to TRBD2. Per the germline V gene, CDR1 is KGHSH and CDR2 is LQKENI. The CDR3 covers 15 residues. The V gene end was trimmed by 5 bases and the J gene end by 7 bases; junction bases not matched to a gene: 11. CDR3 amino acids: CASSTGNYGGNEQFF. CDR3 nucleotides: TGTGCCAGCTCAACGGGGAATTACGGGGGGAATGAGCAGTTCTTC.

This clonotype showed up just a few times. The chain links TRBV7-8 to TRBJ2-7; a possible D gene is TRBD2 (6 bases). CDR1 is SGHVS and CDR2 is FQNEAQ in the germline V gene. The length of the CDR3 is 16 residues. Trimming took 7 bases from V and 1 from J, leaving 20 bases between them. The CDR3 DNA is TGTGCCAGCAATCGAAGATCGGAGGGCCTTTCCTACGAGCAGTACTTC. Its protein is CASNRRSEGLSYEQYF.

The chain combines TRBV28 with TRBJ2-1; tentatively, D is TRBD2 (5 bases). The CDR3 is made up of 15 amino acids. CDR1 MDHEN and CDR2 SYDVKM come from the germline V gene. Trimming cost V 8 bases and J 1 base, with 15 bases left between them. CDR3 nucleotides: TGTGCCAGCGGGCGGGCCGGAGTTTCCTACAATGAGCAGTTCTTC. Its translation: CASGRAGVSYNEQFF.

This clonotype showed up many times. The V and J genes are TRBV20-1 and TRBJ1-4, with D possibly TRBD1 on 5 matching bases. The V gene's germline CDR1 is DFQATT and CDR2 SNEGSKA (reference sequence). The CDR3 contains 17 residues. V lost 1 base to trimming and J lost 0 bases, with 15 bases between them. The CDR3 sequence: CSARGQGSSSTNEKLFF. The CDR3 DNA reads TGCAGTGCTAGAGGTCAGGGATCTTCCTCAACTAATGAAAAACTGTTTTTT.

This clonotype has just a few counts. The chain combines TRBV11-2 with TRBJ2-7; perhaps TRBD1 as D (6 bases). Germline V gene lookup returns CDR1 SGHAT and CDR2 FQNNGV. V lost 3 bases, J lost 3 bases, and 24 bases lay in between. This CDR3 has 18 amino acids. The CDR3 here is CASSLSIPMGAENYEQYF. The CDR3 coding sequence is TGTGCCAGCAGCTTGTCCATCCCGATGGGGGCCGAAAACTACGAGCAGTACTTC.

The rearrangement links TRBV29-1 to TRBJ1-5; D call uncertain. This CDR3 is built from 13 residues. The V gene's germline CDR1 is SQVTM and CDR2 ANQGSEA. The ends were cut back, 7 bases at V and 5 bases at J, with 15 bases in the middle. In DNA, the CDR3 is TGCAGCGCTGTGACCGGGGTAGATCAGCCCCAGCATTTT. Translated, it gives CSAVTGVDQPQHF.

This clonotype was seen a few times. CDR3 amino acids: CASKAGQGTASPLHF. CDR3 nucleotide sequence: TGTGCCAGCAAAGCGGGACAGGGGACGGCATCACCCCTCCACTTT. The chain employs TRBV3-1 and TRBJ1-6; TRBD1 agrees at 10 bases. CDR3 length equals 15 residues. Germline V lookup: CDR1 LGHDT, CDR2 YNNKEL (reference sequence). V was clipped by 7 bases and J by 10 bases; unmatched bases: 10.

This clonotype was found many times. The chain has TRBV2 and TRBJ2-6; D remains ambiguous. Trimming cost V 3 bases and J 2 bases, with 8 bases left between them. Germline V gene lookup returns CDR1 SNHLY and CDR2 FYNNEI. The CDR3 is 15 amino acids. The CDR3, as DNA: TGTGCCAGCAGTGACGATTTTACTGGGGCCAACGTCCTGACTTTC. As protein: CASSDDFTGANVLTF.